Described below is a single T cell receptor (beta chain) sequence and its context. Its cognate antigen has yet to be identified. Base qualities are missing; no much larger clone stands one base away. TCRbeta CDR3 regions were amplified from genomic DNA by means of the immunoSEQ Assay, a bias-controlled multiplex PCR. As for the authors' bioinformatics: The number of nucleated cells in each sample was estimated from the amplification of reference gene primers within the assay. Sequence reads were collapsed and filtered to measure the absolute abundance of every unique TCRbeta CDR3 rearrangement. For each sample, productive Simpson clonality was calculated by taking the square root of Simpson's diversity index across productive rearrangements. TCRdb's version of the immuneACCESS table is confined to in-frame rearrangements and falls short of the full clone set. An unresolved V gene accounts for under half of the shortfall where checked; the remainder is of unknown origin. The V and J calls and clone size come from that table; D and trimming were worked out from the DNA. For this sample there are 77,000 or so clones; roughly 70% appear just once. The leading ten clones occupy 2% to 3% of the sample.

These data are taken from a study of blood T cell repertoires in COVID-19 (dated by TCRdb to 2018 to 2020). About the investigation overall: Collaborator samples came from the United States, Italy and Spain and covered acute and convalescent phases of COVID-19. The repertoires were released in a freely available public database meant as a resource for research on the immune response to SARS-CoV-2. Nearly every sample came with metadata listing a de-identified subject ID, COVID-19 status, age in years and sex. The prospective study material was composed of cDNA or gDNA derived from T cells, B-cell-depleted T cells, or PBMCs. Subjects who had been exposed to COVID-19, were actively infected with it, or had recovered from it provided the deeply sampled blood TCRbeta repertoires that made up the dataset. The samples were drawn from the first 160 participants of the ongoing ImmuneRACE study and from some 1,300 subjects provided by 6 global collaborators. HLA class I and class II types, where available, came from metadata supplied by the sample provider rather than from assay-based typing. Study-wide findings and limitations: Clinical and demographic metadata were provided uncurated, with the amount varying by source and participant.

Per the germline V gene, SGHDN is the CDR1 and FVKESK is the CDR2. Trimming leaves V shorter by 0 bases and J shorter by 1 base, with the junction holding 3 bases beyond the gene matches. Including the terminal cysteine and phenylalanine, the CDR3 comprises 16 residues. Left in the record is the CDR3 DNA by itself, 48 bases read in frame from the first base. The collaborating institutions used their own protocols to collect whole blood in K2EDTA tubes. Collaborator samples were shipped for TCRbeta analysis as frozen whole blood, isolated PBMCs, or DNA extracted from either sample type. The sample consisted of peripheral blood. The sequence is built from TRBV14 and TRBJ1-1, and TRBD1 aligns with 9 junction nucleotides. The TCR originated in a human donor with acute or convalescent COVID-19. The donor label of this sample is uncertain. This receptor has the CDR3 CASSQEQGAWNTEAFF. Read as DNA, the sequence is TGTGCCAGCAGCCAAGAACAGGGGGCCTGGAACACTGAAGCTTTCTTT.